The 19 T cell receptor beta chains presented below share a single source sample, sequenced in a study of shared clonotypes between healthy human individuals. Naive CD8 cells comprised CD45RO-negative, CCR7-positively selected cells, excluding terminally differentiated effector memory CD45RA+ cells. Repertoires were generated with immunoSEQ multiplex PCR, while TCRdb's copy carries only in-frame clones and drops some. The data contain hundreds of thousands of clones, 95% to 97% of them singletons. Input material: naive CD8+ T cells sorted from blood. These receptors were obtained from a man under 40 in good health.

The chain couples TRBV10-3 to TRBJ2-1; a weak D match, TRBD2 (6 bases). Germline CDR1 reads ENHRY; CDR2 reads SYGVKD. CDR3 length: 15 amino acids. The V gene lost 0 bases and the J gene lost 4 bases, with 10 bases spanning the gap. In nucleotides, the CDR3 is TGTGCCATCAGTGAGTCGGGGGACTCTTACAATGAGCAGTTCTTC. It encodes CAISESGDSYNEQFF.

V usage is TRBV27 and J usage is TRBJ2-2, with no clear D. Per germline, CDR1 MNHEY and CDR2 SMNVEV (reference sequence). This CDR3 spans 13 amino acids. The V end lost 7 bases, the J end lost 6 bases, and 12 bases lay between the germline ends. DNA for the CDR3: TGTGCCAGCAAGGAGTGGCGCGCCGGGGAGCTGTTTTTT. This sequence encodes CASKEWRAGELFF.

The chain joins TRBV6-5 to TRBJ1-2, with D unclear. The CDR3 contains 13 residues. The ends were cut back, 5 bases at V and 4 bases at J, with 11 bases in the middle. Per the germline V gene, CDR1 is MNHEY and CDR2 is SVGAGI. The CDR3 spells CASSPATAYGYTF. CDR3 in DNA: TGTGCCAGCAGTCCGGCCACAGCCTATGGCTACACCTTC.

The V gene is TRBV11-1, the J gene TRBJ2-7; D ambiguous. CDR3 length: 13 residues. Trimming took off 0 bases at V and 2 bases at J, with 5 bases between the two ends. The germline gives CDR1 SGHAT, CDR2 FQDESV (reference sequence). The DNA of the CDR3 is TGTGCCAGCAGCTTAGCGCCCGCCTACGAGCAGTACTTC. The encoded protein is CASSLAPAYEQYF. The whole variable domain, remainder taken from reference TRBV11-1 and TRBJ2-7, is EAEVAQSPRYKITEKSQAVAFWCDPISGHATLYWYRQILGQGPELLVQFQDESVVDDSQLPKDRFSAERLKGVDSTLKIQPAELGDSAMYLCASSLAPAYEQYFGPGTRLTVT.

V gene TRBV30 combines with J gene TRBJ1-2; tentatively, D is TRBD1 (6 bases). Germline V lookup: CDR1 GTSNPN, CDR2 SVGIG (reference sequence). Trimming removed 2 bases at V and 1 base at J, with 14 bases between. This CDR3 has 15 amino acids. CDR3: CAWSRGTSINYGYTF. The DNA for the CDR3 is TGTGCCTGGAGTAGGGGGACGAGTATTAACTATGGCTACACCTTC. The complete variable domain, with remaining parts taken from reference TRBV30 and TRBJ1-2, reads SQTIHQWPATLVQPVGSPLSLECTVEGTSNPNLYWYRQAAGRGLQLLFYSVGIGQISSEVPQNLSASRPQDRQFILSSKKLLLSDSGFYLCAWSRGTSINYGYTFGSGTRLTVV.

The chain uses TRBV7-6 and TRBJ2-2, with 8 bases matching TRBD1. Germline CDR1 is SGHVS and CDR2 is FNYEAQ. The CDR3 covers 16 residues. With 6 bases clipped from V and 1 base from J, the junction kept 7 bases outside the gene matches. The CDR3 sequence: CASSSSGTGNTGELFF. Here the CDR3 DNA reads TGTGCCAGCAGTTCATCCGGGACAGGGAACACCGGGGAGCTGTTTTTT.

This chain links TRBV7-6 with TRBJ2-7; D call uncertain. Per the germline V gene, CDR1 is SGHVS and CDR2 is FNYEAQ. The V end was cut by 3 bases, the J end by 6 bases, with 15 bases between. The CDR3 runs 14 residues. The CDR3 here is CASSFGGAWGEQYF. CDR3 DNA: TGTGCCAGCAGCTTTGGTGGAGCGTGGGGCGAGCAGTACTTC.

The rearrangement uses TRBV4-1 and TRBJ2-7, with D uncertain. CDR1 and CDR2 from the germline V gene are MGHRA and YSYEKL. V dropped 1 base and J dropped 2 bases, with 12 bases sitting between them. The CDR3 totals 15 residues. The CDR3 protein is CASSQAPPGPYEQYF. For the CDR3, the DNA is TGCGCCAGCAGCCAAGCACCCCCGGGTCCCTACGAGCAGTACTTC.

V gene TRBV30 combines with J gene TRBJ2-3; D is undetermined. The CDR3 consists of 13 residues. Germline V gives CDR1 GTSNPN, CDR2 SVGIG (reference sequence). The V and J ends lost 3 bases and 2 bases respectively, with 9 bases between them. CDR3 loop: CAWRVTLTDTQYF. For the CDR3, the DNA is TGTGCCTGGAGGGTTACACTCACAGATACGCAGTATTTT.

V gene TRBV7-6 combines with J gene TRBJ2-1; TRBD2 agrees at 9 bases. CDR1 and CDR2 (germline): SGHVS, FNYEAQ. This CDR3 region has 15 residues. V lost 3 bases, J lost 8 bases, and 8 bases stayed unmatched. CDR3 in amino acids: CASSFRIAGADEQFF. DNA of the CDR3: TGTGCCAGCAGCTTCAGGATAGCGGGAGCCGATGAGCAGTTCTTC.

This chain connects TRBV4-2 to TRBJ1-4; D is unclear. The V and J ends lost 0 bases and 5 bases respectively, with 10 bases between them. CDR3 length: 15 amino acids. Germline assignment: CDR1 LGHNA and CDR2 YNFKEQ. This CDR3 is CASSQDSPSNEKLFF. DNA of the CDR3: TGTGCCAGCAGCCAAGACAGCCCGTCAAATGAAAAACTGTTTTTT.

The J gene is TRBJ1-1, the V gene TRBV25-1; D possibly corresponds to TRBD1 (6 bases). The germline V gene has CDR1 MGHDK and CDR2 SYGVNS. This CDR3 region has 11 residues. Trimming stripped 7 bases from V and 7 bases from J, with 10 bases between. The CDR3 protein is CASIEGGEAFF. The CDR3 DNA reads as TGTGCCAGCATCGAGGGGGGTGAAGCTTTCTTT.

J is TRBJ2-5 and V is TRBV11-3, with D unresolved. Germline V gives CDR1 SGHNT, CDR2 YENEEA. The germline V and J ends were trimmed by 2 bases and 5 bases, with 9 bases remaining between them. This CDR3 is built from 13 residues. CDR3 coding DNA: TGTGCCAGCAGCTTAACTCTTTCGGAGACCCAGTACTTC. This sequence encodes CASSLTLSETQYF.

The V and J genes are TRBV27 and TRBJ1-2; tentative D call: TRBD1 (5 bases). This CDR3 has 13 residues. V was shortened by 5 bases and J by 7 bases, with 14 bases between the two germline ends. Per the germline V gene, CDR1 is MNHEY and CDR2 is SMNVEV (reference sequence). CDR3 sequence: CASSISGGGGYTF. In DNA form, the CDR3 reads TGTGCCAGCAGTATCTCGGGGGGAGGTGGCTACACCTTC.

The chain combines TRBV27 with TRBJ2-1; 10 positions match TRBD2. Germline V gene sequence: CDR1 MNHEY, CDR2 SMNVEV (reference sequence). The CDR3 contains 16 residues. The V and J ends lost 3 bases and 6 bases, in that order; junction bases with no gene match: 8. The DNA for the CDR3 is TGTGCCAGCAGTTTGACCCACGGACTAGCGGCCAATGAGCAGTTCTTC. It yields the protein CASSLTHGLAANEQFF.

The rearrangement uses TRBV9 and TRBJ2-1; 10 bases agree with TRBD2. Germline assignment: CDR1 SGDLS and CDR2 YYNGEE. This CDR3 is 15 amino acids long. The J segment lost 6 bases and the V segment lost 2 bases, leaving 5 bases of the junction unmatched. The CDR3 bases are TGTGCCAGCAGCGTTTGGTCTAGCGGGAGCAATGAGCAGTTCTTC. It yields the protein CASSVWSSGSNEQFF.

The V and J genes are TRBV10-3 and TRBJ1-1; D is undetermined. V was shortened by 3 bases and J by 0 bases, with 11 bases between the two germline ends. CDR1 is ENHRY, CDR2 SYGVKD, per germline. The CDR3 is 15 residues long. CDR3 protein: CAISESLWVNTEAFF. CDR3 sequence (DNA): TGTGCCATCAGTGAATCCCTTTGGGTGAACACTGAAGCTTTCTTT.

The chain employs TRBV6-6 and TRBJ1-2; D perhaps matches TRBD1 (6 bases). Germline-derived CDR1 and CDR2 are MNHNY and SVGAGI (reference sequence). The CDR3 has 15 amino acids. V gave up 5 bases and J gave up 3 bases, with 16 bases separating them. This CDR3 reads CASSHSDRWYYGYTF. DNA for the CDR3: TGTGCCAGCAGTCACAGCGACAGGTGGTACTATGGCTACACCTTC.

The chain employs TRBV19 and TRBJ2-3, with D perhaps TRBD2 (5 bases). Germline V lookup: CDR1 LNHDA, CDR2 SQIVND (reference sequence). Trimming took 5 bases from V and 1 from J, leaving 19 bases between them. CDR3 length equals 17 residues. CDR3 DNA: TGTGCCAGTAGTCCAAGAGTCGGGCGGGCTCGCACAGATACGCAGTATTTT. Its translation is CASSPRVGRARTDTQYF. The full variable domain, with the rest looked up from reference TRBV19 and TRBJ2-3, is DGGITQSPKYLFRKEGQNVTLSCEQNLNHDAMYWYRQDPGQGLRLIYYSQIVNDFQKGDIAEGYSVSREKKESFPLTVTSAQKNPTAFYLCASSPRVGRARTDTQYFGPGTRLTVL.